Following are 9 T cell receptor beta chains from one sample sequenced in a study of regulatory T cells in long-lasting Graves disease. With iRepertoire HTBI primers and Arm-PCR of CDR3 regions, TCR beta libraries were built. From the multiplex PCR reads, TCRdb called clonotypes with MiXCR, one entry per CDR3 protein. The data hold about 220,000 distinct CDR3 sequences, with about 19% observed a single time. Time point indicated: newly diagnosed GD, antithyroid drugs for less than 3 months. Researchers made the TCR library from RNA that was extracted from PBMCs. These data also featured in a second study, about T cells in Graves' hyperthyroidism and ophthalmopathy.

Sequences were derived from peripheral blood mononuclear cells (PBMCs), sampled at new diagnosis, from a patient treated with antithyroid drugs. All receptors derive from a woman in her twenties or thirties with Graves disease.

This clonotype was found many times. V gene TRBV4-1 combines with J gene TRBJ1-6, with 9 positions matching TRBD1. V lost 4 bases, J lost 6 bases, and 7 bases stayed unmatched. The germline gives CDR1 MGHRA, CDR2 YSYEKL. This CDR3 comprises 16 residues. The CDR3 sequence is CASSREGQGSNSPLHF. The CDR3 region has the DNA TGCGCCAGCAGCCGAGAAGGACAGGGGAGTAATTCACCCCTCCACTTT.

This clonotype was observed many times. DNA of the CDR3: TGTGCCAGCAGGAAAGGGGCTGGAAACACCATATATTTT. This codes for CASRKGAGNTIYF. The rearrangement links TRBV2 to TRBJ1-3, with a weak D call TRBD1 (5 bases). CDR3 length: 13 amino acids. Germline V gene lookup returns CDR1 SNHLY and CDR2 FYNNEI. V lost 6 bases, J lost 2 bases, and 8 bases lay in between.

This clonotype appeared many times. The chain combines TRBV27 with TRBJ1-5; possibly TRBD1 for D (5 bases). With 1 base removed from V and 4 bases from J, the gap between germline ends came to 14 bases. Germline CDR1 reads MNHEY; CDR2 reads SMNVEV (reference sequence). The CDR3 extends over 16 amino acids. The CDR3 sequence is CASSLYGLKGNQPQHF. The CDR3 region has the DNA TGTGCCAGCAGTTTATACGGGTTAAAGGGGAATCAGCCCCAGCATTTT.

Ten or more counts support this clonotype. The rearrangement uses TRBV27 and TRBJ1-1, with 9 bases matching TRBD1. Germline trimming cut 5 bases from V and 4 bases from J; bases unmatched to any gene: 8. The CDR3 is 15 amino acids. Germline CDR1 MNHEY, CDR2 SMNVEV (reference sequence). CDR3 protein: CASSQRTGARTEAFF. Written as DNA, the CDR3 is TGTGCCAGCAGTCAAAGGACAGGGGCACGCACTGAAGCTTTCTTT.

Many counts were recorded for this clonotype. The chain couples TRBV28 to TRBJ1-2; 7 nucleotides line up with TRBD1. CDR3 length: 12 amino acids. V was clipped by 5 bases and J by 5 bases; unmatched bases: 2. Per the germline V gene, CDR1 is MDHEN and CDR2 is SYDVKM. CDR3 in DNA: TGTGCCAGCAGTACAGGGGTTTATGGCTACACCTTC. This encodes CASSTGVYGYTF.

This clonotype has a count of ten or more. The chain uses TRBV6-5 and TRBJ1-6, with D possibly matching TRBD1 (6 bases). Germline V gives CDR1 MNHEY, CDR2 SVGAGI. CDR3 length: 15 amino acids. V lost 2 bases, J lost 10 bases, and 15 bases lay in between. CDR3 sequence: CASSYGWGRGSPLHF. CDR3 nucleotides: TGTGCCAGCAGTTACGGTTGGGGGCGCGGATCACCCCTCCACTTT.

This clonotype was counted between two and nine times. The chain recombines TRBV10-3 with TRBJ2-3; unclear D gene. Per germline, CDR1 ENHRY and CDR2 SYGVKD. The germline V and J ends were trimmed by 4 bases and 0 bases, with 8 bases remaining between them. There are 14 residues in the CDR3. As DNA, the CDR3 is TGTGCCATCAGTGGTCTTCCGAGCACAGATACGCAGTATTTT. It codes for CAISGLPSTDTQYF.

Many counts were recorded for this clonotype. The gene calls are TRBV28 and TRBJ2-1; tentative D call: TRBD1 (6 bases). CDR1 and CDR2 from the germline V gene are MDHEN and SYDVKM. CDR3 length equals 11 residues. V gave up 6 bases and J gave up 9 bases, with 9 bases separating them. CDR3: CASRGQSEQFF. CDR3 bases: TGTGCCAGCAGGGGACAATCTGAGCAGTTCTTC.

This clonotype was detected a few times. A read error is possible here, since a much larger clone lies one base away. The chain links TRBV10-1 to TRBJ1-1, with D uncertain. Germline CDR1 reads WNHNN; CDR2 reads SYGVQD (reference sequence). The CDR3 has 13 residues. The CDR3 region has the DNA TGCGCCAGCAGTGAGCGGCAGAACGCTGAAGCTTTCTTT. Its protein product is CASSERQNAEAFF.